This TCR beta chain was documented in a study of blood T cells in healthy people across ages. CDR1 LGHDT and CDR2 YNNKEL come from the germline V gene (reference sequence). V lost 4 bases and J lost 6, with 15 bases in between. This CDR3 has 14 amino acids. A second about 7 to 12 cycle PCR used barcoded and J-beta primers. TCRdb reanalysed the 5' RACE reads using MiXCR and keeps one entry per CDR3 protein. The top ten clones hold approximately 4.1% of a sample with roughly 1.5 million distinct CDR3 sequences, about 45% of them seen once. This clonotype was observed a handful of times. This TCR came from a woman in her late teens or twenties in good health. The chain has TRBV3-1 and TRBJ1-1; D perhaps matches TRBD1 (6 bases). Sequences were obtained from blood. Here the CDR3 reads CASSLNGGQPEAFF. CDR3 nucleotides: TGTGCCAGCAGCCTTAACGGGGGGCAACCTGAAGCTTTCTTT.